Described below is a single TCR beta chain sequence and its context. Trimming cost V 5 bases and J 2 bases, with 7 bases left between them. The CDR3 is 12 amino acids. Germline loops: CDR1 LNHDA, CDR2 SQIVND (reference sequence). The record originates from a study of blood T cell repertoires in COVID-19. Original handling: It was from reference gene primer amplification that nucleated cell counts were estimated. Assay used: immunoSEQ multiplex PCR; TCRdb lists only in-frame clones, some missing. Clone size and the V and J calls come from that table; the DNA yielded D and trimming. The table has tens of thousands of clones, around four fifths seen once.

This chain uses TRBV19 with TRBJ2-7, with D tentatively TRBD1 (6 bases). This clonotype originated in a human donor in a cohort sampled during active COVID-19. Input material: peripheral blood. The CDR3 sequence is CASSDRTYEQYF. The CDR3 DNA reads TGTGCCAGTAGTGACAGGACCTACGAGCAGTACTTC. The complete variable domain, with remaining parts taken from reference TRBV19 and TRBJ2-7, reads DGGITQSPKYLFRKEGQNVTLSCEQNLNHDAMYWYRQDPGQGLRLIYYSQIVNDFQKGDIAEGYSVSREKKESFPLTVTSAQKNPTAFYLCASSDRTYEQYFGPGTRLTVT.